This TCR beta chain was retrieved from a study of T cell responses to AZD1222 COVID-19 vaccine. Measured with immunoSEQ multiplex PCR; TCRdb has only the in-frame clones, and not every one. The sample lists more than 150,000 clones, about 90% occurring once. This clone was seen a handful of times. Its antigen is as yet unknown. Findings of the study overall: Following two doses of AZD1222, Spike-specific TCR breadth and depth rose. Nearly half of spike-specific TCRs reportedly go after variant regions that carry no mutations. Recipients of AZD1222 seropositive at baseline numbered only 5 or 6. At 160-218 and 743-854, vaccine-associated CD4 TCRs were dominant, and they spanned spike.

Germline V CDR1 and CDR2: SGHAT, FQNNGV. V lost 0 bases, J lost 7 bases, and 13 bases lay in between. The CDR3 consists of 14 residues. The genes are TRBV11-2 and TRBJ2-7; possibly TRBD2 for D (5 bases). The source is an adult in good health. The sequences come from peripheral blood, collected on day 0 of AZD1222 vaccination. The CDR3 loop is CASSLEPGPGEQYF. Written as DNA, the CDR3 is TGTGCCAGCAGCTTAGAGCCCGGTCCGGGGGAGCAGTACTTC.